The rows below give T cell receptor beta chains drawn from one sample of a study of shared clonotypes between healthy human individuals. Method: immunoSEQ multiplex PCR; TCRdb's copy keeps in-frame clones and lacks some. This table holds 2 million to 3 million clones, 80% to 95% found once. The sample taken for sequencing was naive CD4+ T cells from PBMCs. These receptors were taken from a man between 18 and 35 years old in good health. Some clones in this sample may be carry-over from other donors' samples. Each CDR3 is given with its conserved first and last residue. The D gene is left open where the match is weak. Part of the rows lack a size; the others show once, few, many or a class for expanded clones.

D	size	V	J	CDR3	DNA
TRBD2	-	TRBV27	TRBJ2-1	CASSLTSGTYNEQFF	TGTGCCAGCAGTTTAACCAGCGGGACGTACAATGAGCAGTTCTTC
-	-	TRBV5-1	TRBJ2-7	CASSLSTILVEQYF	TGCGCCAGCAGCTTGAGCACAATTTTGGTGGAGCAGTACTTC
TRBD2	-	TRBV7-3	TRBJ2-1	CASSSILAGSSNEQFF	TGTGCCAGCAGCTCCATACTAGCGGGGAGCTCCAATGAGCAGTTCTTC
TRBD2	-	TRBV6-1	TRBJ2-1	CASSEAFRLAGFNEQFF	TGTGCCAGCAGTGAAGCATTCAGACTAGCGGGGTTCAATGAGCAGTTCTTC
-	-	TRBV9	TRBJ2-2	CASSVGWQENTGELFF	TGTGCCAGCAGCGTAGGATGGCAGGAGAACACCGGGGAGCTGTTTTTT
TRBD1	-	TRBV27	TRBJ1-1	CASSLSDRVNTEAFF	TGTGCCAGCAGTTTATCGGACAGGGTGAACACTGAAGCTTTCTTT
TRBD2	-	TRBV2	TRBJ2-7	CASGPGLVGSHEQYF	TGTGCCAGCGGTCCGGGACTAGTCGGCTCTCATGAGCAGTACTTC
-	few	TRBV28	TRBJ1-2	CASGHRDGYTF	TGTGCCAGCGGCCACAGGGATGGCTACACCTTC
-	-	TRBV28	TRBJ1-1	CASSLQARGAQAFF	TGTGCCAGCAGCCTTCAGGCCCGAGGGGCACAAGCTTTCTTT
-	-	TRBV28	TRBJ1-6	CASSLLHIEVNSPLHF	TGTGCCAGCAGTTTATTACATATTGAGGTGAATTCACCCCTCCACTTT
TRBD2	-	TRBV16	TRBJ2-2	CASSQSSGSGGELFF	TGTGCCAGCAGCCAATCTAGCGGGAGTGGCGGGGAGCTGTTTTTT
-	-	TRBV28	TRBJ2-3	CASSFGSTDTQYF	TGTGCCAGCAGTTTTGGCAGCACAGATACGCAGTATTTT
-	-	TRBV11-1	TRBJ1-1	CASSLGGEKLAFF	TGTGCCAGCAGCTTAGGGGGAGAGAAGTTAGCTTTCTTT
-	-	TRBV28	TRBJ2-3	CASSSSGAVTDTQYF	TGTGCCAGCAGTTCCTCGGGGGCGGTCACAGATACGCAGTATTTT
-	-	TRBV7-3	TRBJ2-1	CASSLKAASYNEQFF	TGTGCCAGCAGCTTAAAAGCGGCCTCCTACAATGAGCAGTTCTTC
TRBD1	-	TRBV27	TRBJ1-3	CASRPGTGSGNTIYF	TGTGCCAGCAGGCCGGGGACAGGCTCTGGAAACACCATATATTTT
-	once	TRBV10-3	TRBJ1-1	CAISESIAREGKDTEAFF	TGTGCCATCAGTGAGTCGATTGCCAGGGAGGGAAAGGACACTGAAGCTTTCTTT
-	once	TRBV11-3	TRBJ2-7	CASSLDSSYEQYF	TGTGCCAGCAGCTTAGACAGCTCCTACGAGCAGTACTTC
-	-	TRBV11-3	TRBJ2-3	CASSLGLGSPDTQYF	TGTGCCAGCAGCTTAGGGCTAGGCAGTCCAGATACGCAGTATTTT
-	-	TRBV2	TRBJ1-5	CASRESNQPQHF	TGTGCCAGCAGGGAGAGCAATCAGCCCCAGCATTTT
-	-	TRBV20-1	TRBJ1-2	CSARGAPNTF	TGCAGTGCTAGAGGGGCTCCGAACACCTTC
-	-	TRBV28	TRBJ2-2	CASRPTGRRVELFF	TGTGCCAGCAGGCCCACAGGCCGTAGGGTGGAGCTGTTTTTT
-	-	TRBV7-2	TRBJ1-5	CASSNARAGSNQPQHF	TGTGCCAGCAGCAACGCCCGGGCGGGGAGCAATCAGCCCCAGCATTTT
-	-	TRBV18	TRBJ1-1	CASSELNTEAFF	TGTGCCAGCTCCGAGCTGAACACTGAAGCTTTCTTT
TRBD2	-	TRBV9	TRBJ2-3	CASTLETSGNTQYF	TGTGCCAGCACCCTCGAGACTAGCGGAAATACGCAGTATTTT
-	-	TRBV7-9	TRBJ2-5	CASSPRTGGEETQYF	TGTGCCAGCAGCCCTAGAACAGGGGGGGAAGAGACCCAGTACTTC
TRBD1	-	TRBV27	TRBJ2-7	CASSLVPGQKYEQYF	TGTGCCAGCAGTTTAGTACCGGGACAGAAGTACGAGCAGTACTTC
-	-	TRBV7-2	TRBJ1-2	CASSLAWPGAGGYTF	TGTGCCAGCAGCTTAGCTTGGCCAGGGGCGGGTGGCTACACCTTC
TRBD1	-	TRBV30	TRBJ2-5	CAWSVLGAGQGWGETQYF	TGTGCCTGGAGTGTACTAGGGGCGGGACAGGGCTGGGGAGAGACCCAGTACTTC
-	few	TRBV19	TRBJ2-2	CATFGTSNTGELFF	TGTGCCACCTTTGGGACGAGCAACACCGGGGAGCTGTTTTTT
-	-	TRBV6-1	TRBJ2-5	CASSVTGTIQETQYF	TGTGCCAGCAGTGTCACCGGGACGATTCAAGAGACCCAGTACTTC
-	-	TRBV28	TRBJ2-4	CASSLYAETSRAKNIQYF	TGTGCCAGCAGTTTATACGCCGAGACTAGTAGGGCCAAAAACATTCAGTACTTC
TRBD1	-	TRBV7-9	TRBJ1-3	CASSKGQGKGDTIYF	TGTGCCAGCAGCAAAGGACAGGGGAAGGGAGACACCATATATTTT
-	-	TRBV6-5	TRBJ2-7	CASRRTEGAYEQYF	TGTGCCAGCCGCAGGACGGAGGGAGCCTACGAGCAGTACTTC
-	-	TRBV5-6	TRBJ1-2	CASSSDGRNYGYTF	TGTGCCAGCAGCTCGGACGGACGGAACTATGGCTACACCTTC
TRBD1	-	TRBV11-2	TRBJ2-5	CASRTGSQETQYF	TGTGCCAGCAGGACAGGGAGCCAAGAGACCCAGTACTTC
-	-	TRBV6-6	TRBJ1-5	CASSPNGPQHF	TGTGCCAGCAGTCCGAACGGGCCCCAGCATTTT
-	-	TRBV4-2	TRBJ1-4	CASSQVSGLGEKLFF	TGTGCCAGCAGCCAAGTATCAGGGTTAGGCGAAAAACTGTTTTTT
TRBD1	-	TRBV7-8	TRBJ2-1	CASSPRQGRRQFF	TGTGCCAGCAGCCCCCGACAGGGGAGACGGCAGTTCTTC
TRBD1	-	TRBV10-3	TRBJ2-6	CAISATGGWAGANVLTF	TGTGCCATCAGTGCGACAGGGGGATGGGCTGGGGCCAACGTCCTGACTTTC
-	-	TRBV5-1	TRBJ2-1	CASSLESQAYNEQFF	TGCGCCAGCAGCTTGGAGAGCCAAGCCTACAATGAGCAGTTCTTC
-	-	TRBV4-1	TRBJ2-1	CASSQVVGQTSSYNEQFF	TGCGCCAGCAGCCAAGTTGTTGGGCAGACGAGCTCCTACAATGAGCAGTTCTTC
-	-	TRBV5-1	TRBJ1-4	CASSPWTDQEKLFF	TGCGCCAGCAGCCCATGGACAGACCAAGAAAAACTGTTTTTT